This TCR beta chain derives from a study of chemoradiotherapy in HPV16-positive cancers. Study context: Functional T-cell assays on two HPV16-positive patients' cells defined candidate HPV-specific clones and common TCR motifs. Points from the study as a whole: Candidate HPV-specific clones and E7-related TCR motifs grew in tumor during treatment.

The CDR3 spans 13 residues. The germline V and J ends were trimmed by 6 bases and 0 bases, with 6 bases remaining between them. The germline gives CDR1 MNHEY, CDR2 SVGAGI. Regarding this clone: The antigen remains unidentified.

Data came from immunoSEQ multiplex PCR; TCRdb stores just in-frame clones and leaves some out. The sample lists about 11,000 clones; around 75% were seen once. The J gene is TRBJ1-5, the V gene TRBV6-5; D is undetermined. The clonotype was recovered from a human donor with HPV-associated anogenital cancer. The sample was acquired from a patient who underwent chemoradiotherapy. This CDR3 reads CASRPSSNQPQHF. In nucleotides, the CDR3 is TGTGCCAGCAGACCCAGTAGCAATCAGCCCCAGCATTTT.